This TCR beta chain comes out of a study of OX40 agonist ivuxolimab in advanced cancers. Notes on the study in general: Circulating CD4+ and CD8+ T cells showed clonal expansion by week 6 at 0.1 to 3.0 mg/kg.

The repertoire was sequenced with immunoSEQ multiplex PCR; TCRdb's copy has only in-frame clones and lacks some. The table has about 73,000 clones, about nine tenths seen once. CDR1 and CDR2 from the germline V gene are SGHRS and YFSETQ. This CDR3 contains 17 residues. The trim removed 5 bases at V and 1 base at J, leaving 6 bases unmatched. Worth noting for this clone: Its antigen is as yet unknown.

Here the sequenced sample was CD4+ or CD8+ T cells sorted from blood, taken in a trial of the OX40 agonist ivuxolimab. The V and J genes are TRBV5-1 and TRBJ2-4, with TRBD2 matching 13 bases. This receptor was obtained from an adult with an advanced solid tumor such as melanoma, head and neck, liver or kidney cancer. The CDR3, as DNA: TGCGCCAGCAGTGGACTAGCGGGGGCCGGGGCCAAAAACATTCAGTACTTC. Translating it yields CASSGLAGAGAKNIQYF.